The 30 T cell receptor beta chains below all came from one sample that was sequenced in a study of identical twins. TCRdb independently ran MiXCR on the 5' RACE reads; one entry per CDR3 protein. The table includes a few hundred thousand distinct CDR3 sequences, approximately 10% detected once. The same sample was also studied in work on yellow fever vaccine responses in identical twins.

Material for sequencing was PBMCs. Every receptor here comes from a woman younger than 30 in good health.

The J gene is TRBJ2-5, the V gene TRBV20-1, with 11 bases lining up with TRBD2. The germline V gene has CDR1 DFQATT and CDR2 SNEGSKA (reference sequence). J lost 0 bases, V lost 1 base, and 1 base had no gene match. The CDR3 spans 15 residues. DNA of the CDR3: TGCAGTGCTAGAGCTAGCGGGGGGTACCAAGAGACCCAGTACTTC. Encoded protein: CSARASGGYQETQYF.

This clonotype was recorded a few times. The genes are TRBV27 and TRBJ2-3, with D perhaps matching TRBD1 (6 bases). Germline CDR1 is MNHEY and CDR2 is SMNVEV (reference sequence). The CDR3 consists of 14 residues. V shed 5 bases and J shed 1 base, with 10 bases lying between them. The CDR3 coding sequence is TGTGCCAGCAGTCCGTACAGGGGCACAGATACGCAGTATTTT. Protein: CASSPYRGTDTQYF.

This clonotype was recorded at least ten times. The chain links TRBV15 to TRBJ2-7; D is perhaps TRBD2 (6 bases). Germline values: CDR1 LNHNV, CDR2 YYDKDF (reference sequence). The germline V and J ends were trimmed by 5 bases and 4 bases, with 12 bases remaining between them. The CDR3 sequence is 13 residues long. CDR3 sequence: CATSSGVGYEQYF. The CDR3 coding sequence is TGTGCCACCAGCTCGGGAGTTGGTTACGAGCAGTACTTC.

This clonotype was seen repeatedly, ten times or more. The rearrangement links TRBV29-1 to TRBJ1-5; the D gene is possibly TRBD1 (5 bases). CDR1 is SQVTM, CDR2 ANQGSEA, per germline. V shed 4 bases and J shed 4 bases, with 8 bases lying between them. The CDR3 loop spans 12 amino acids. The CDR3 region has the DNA TGCAGCGTTGGGGGGTGGAATCAGCCCCAGCATTTT. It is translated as CSVGGWNQPQHF.

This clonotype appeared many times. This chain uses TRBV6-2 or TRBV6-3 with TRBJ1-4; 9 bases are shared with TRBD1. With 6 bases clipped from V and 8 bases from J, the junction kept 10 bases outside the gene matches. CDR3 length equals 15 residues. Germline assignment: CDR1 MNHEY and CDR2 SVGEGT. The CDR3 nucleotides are TGTGCCAGCAGCACCGGGGACAGGGAAACAGAAAAACTGTTTTTT. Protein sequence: CASSTGDRETEKLFF.

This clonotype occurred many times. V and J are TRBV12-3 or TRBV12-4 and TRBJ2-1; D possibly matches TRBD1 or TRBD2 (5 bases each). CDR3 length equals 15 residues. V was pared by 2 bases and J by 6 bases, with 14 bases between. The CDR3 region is CASSLRDLPVNEQFF. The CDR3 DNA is TGTGCCAGCAGTTTACGGGACCTACCCGTCAATGAGCAGTTCTTC.

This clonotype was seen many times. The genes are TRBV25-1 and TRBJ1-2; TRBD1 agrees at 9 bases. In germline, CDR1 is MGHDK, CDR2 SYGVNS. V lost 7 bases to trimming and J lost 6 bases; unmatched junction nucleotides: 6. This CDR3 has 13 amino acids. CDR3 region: CASTGQGIDGYTF. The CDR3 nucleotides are TGTGCCAGCACGGGACAGGGTATTGATGGCTACACCTTC.

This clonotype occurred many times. The CDR3 region has the DNA TGCGCCAGCAGCTTGGGTCCGTCTGGCCTTAATCAGCCCCAGCATTTT. It yields the protein CASSLGPSGLNQPQHF. The gene calls are TRBV5-1 and TRBJ1-5; no reliable D call. Trimming removed 0 bases from V and 4 bases from J, with 14 bases in between. The length of the CDR3 is 16 residues. The germline CDR1 and CDR2 sequences are SGHRS and YFSETQ.

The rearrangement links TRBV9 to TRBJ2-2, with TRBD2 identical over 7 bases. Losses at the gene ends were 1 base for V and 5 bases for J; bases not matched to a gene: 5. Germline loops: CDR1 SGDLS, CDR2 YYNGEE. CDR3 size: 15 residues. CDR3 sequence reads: CASSVRGEGTGELFF. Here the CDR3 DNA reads TGTGCCAGCAGCGTAAGAGGGGAGGGAACCGGGGAGCTGTTTTTT.

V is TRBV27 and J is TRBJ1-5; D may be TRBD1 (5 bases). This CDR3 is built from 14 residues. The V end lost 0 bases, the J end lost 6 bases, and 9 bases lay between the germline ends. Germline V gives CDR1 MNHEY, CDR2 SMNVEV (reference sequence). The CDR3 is CASSLSSGSQPQHF. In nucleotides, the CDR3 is TGTGCCAGCAGTTTATCGTCAGGGTCTCAGCCCCAGCATTTT.

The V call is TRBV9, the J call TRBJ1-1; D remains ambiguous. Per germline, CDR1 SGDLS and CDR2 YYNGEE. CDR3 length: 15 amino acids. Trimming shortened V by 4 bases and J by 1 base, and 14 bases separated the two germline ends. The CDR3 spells CASSPRVTENTEAFF. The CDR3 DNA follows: TGTGCCAGCAGCCCTCGCGTGACCGAGAACACTGAAGCTTTCTTT.

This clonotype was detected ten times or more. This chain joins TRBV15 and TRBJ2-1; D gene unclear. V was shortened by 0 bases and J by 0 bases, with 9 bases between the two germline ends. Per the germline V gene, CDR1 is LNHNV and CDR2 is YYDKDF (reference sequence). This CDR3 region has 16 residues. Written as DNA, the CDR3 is TGTGCCACCAGCAGAGATCTACCTAACTCCTACAATGAGCAGTTCTTC. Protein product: CATSRDLPNSYNEQFF. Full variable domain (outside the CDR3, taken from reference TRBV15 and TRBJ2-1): DAMVIQNPRYQVTQFGKPVTLSCSQTLNHNVMYWYQQKSSQAPKLLFHYYDKDFNNEADTPDNFQSRRPNTSFCFLDIRSPGLGDTAMYLCATSRDLPNSYNEQFFGPGTRLTVL.

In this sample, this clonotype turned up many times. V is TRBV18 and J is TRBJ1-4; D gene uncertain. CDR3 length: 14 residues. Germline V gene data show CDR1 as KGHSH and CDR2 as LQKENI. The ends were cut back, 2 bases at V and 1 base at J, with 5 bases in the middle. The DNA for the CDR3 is TGTGCCAGCTCACCAGTAGGAACTAATGAAAAACTGTTTTTT. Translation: CASSPVGTNEKLFF. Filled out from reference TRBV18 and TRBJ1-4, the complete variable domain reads NAGVMQNPRHLVRRRGQEARLRCSPMKGHSHVYWYRQLPEEGLKFMVYLQKENIIDESGMPKERFSAEFPKEGPSILRIQQVVRGDSAAYFCASSPVGTNEKLFFGSGTQLSVL.

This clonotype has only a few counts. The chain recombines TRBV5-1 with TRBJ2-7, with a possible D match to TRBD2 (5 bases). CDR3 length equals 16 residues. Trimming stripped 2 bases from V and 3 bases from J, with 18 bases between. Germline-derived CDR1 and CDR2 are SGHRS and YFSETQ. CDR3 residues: CASSLDLGGGIYEQYF. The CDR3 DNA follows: TGCGCCAGCAGCTTAGACCTGGGTGGAGGTATCTACGAGCAGTACTTC.

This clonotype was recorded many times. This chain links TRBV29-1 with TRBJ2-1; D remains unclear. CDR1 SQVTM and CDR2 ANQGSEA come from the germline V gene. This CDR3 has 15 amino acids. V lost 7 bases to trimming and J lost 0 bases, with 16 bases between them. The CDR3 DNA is TGCAGCGGTTTCGGACGGCCGAGCTCCTACAATGAGCAGTTCTTC. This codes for CSGFGRPSSYNEQFF.

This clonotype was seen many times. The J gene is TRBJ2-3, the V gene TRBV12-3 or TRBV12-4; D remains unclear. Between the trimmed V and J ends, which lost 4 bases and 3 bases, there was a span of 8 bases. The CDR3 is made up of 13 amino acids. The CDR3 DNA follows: TGTGCCAGCAGTTCGGACCGGACAGATACGCAGTATTTT. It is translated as CASSSDRTDTQYF.

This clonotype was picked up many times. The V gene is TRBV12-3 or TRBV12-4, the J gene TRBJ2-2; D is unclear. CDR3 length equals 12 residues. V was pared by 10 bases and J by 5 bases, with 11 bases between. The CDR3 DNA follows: TGTGCCACCAGACACGGGACCGGGGAGCTGTTTTTT. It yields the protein CATRHGTGELFF.

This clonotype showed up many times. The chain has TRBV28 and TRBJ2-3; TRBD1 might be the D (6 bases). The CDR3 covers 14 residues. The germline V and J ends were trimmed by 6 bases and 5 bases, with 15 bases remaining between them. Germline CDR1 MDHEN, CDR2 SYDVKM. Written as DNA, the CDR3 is TGTGCCAGCAGCCCTGGCACAGGGATAGATACGCAGTATTTT. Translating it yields CASSPGTGIDTQYF.

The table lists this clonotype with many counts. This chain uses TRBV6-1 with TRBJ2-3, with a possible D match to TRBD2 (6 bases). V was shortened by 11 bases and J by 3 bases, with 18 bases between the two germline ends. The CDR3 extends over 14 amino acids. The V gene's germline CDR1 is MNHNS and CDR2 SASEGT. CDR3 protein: CASRGGAGTDTQYF. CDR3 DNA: TGTGCCTCTAGGGGTGGCGCGGGGACAGATACGCAGTATTTT.

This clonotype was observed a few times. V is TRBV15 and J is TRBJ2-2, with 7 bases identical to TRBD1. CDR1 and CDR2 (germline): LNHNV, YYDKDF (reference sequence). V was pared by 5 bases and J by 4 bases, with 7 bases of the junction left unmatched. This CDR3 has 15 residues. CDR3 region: CATSRTGQTTGELFF. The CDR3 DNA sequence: TGTGCCACCAGCCGGACAGGACAGACCACCGGGGAGCTGTTTTTT.

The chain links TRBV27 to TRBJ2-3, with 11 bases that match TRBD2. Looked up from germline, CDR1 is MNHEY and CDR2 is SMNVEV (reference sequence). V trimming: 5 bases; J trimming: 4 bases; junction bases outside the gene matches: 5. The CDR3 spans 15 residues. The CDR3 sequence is CASSTLAGGADTQYF. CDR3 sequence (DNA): TGTGCCAGCAGTACTCTAGCGGGGGGAGCAGATACGCAGTATTTT.

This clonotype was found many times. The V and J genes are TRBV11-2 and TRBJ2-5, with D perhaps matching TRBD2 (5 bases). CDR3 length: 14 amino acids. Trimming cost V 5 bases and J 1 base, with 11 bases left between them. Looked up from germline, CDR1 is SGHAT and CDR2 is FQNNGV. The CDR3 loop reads CASSRAGGQETQYF. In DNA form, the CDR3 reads TGTGCCAGCAGCCGGGCAGGAGGCCAAGAGACCCAGTACTTC.

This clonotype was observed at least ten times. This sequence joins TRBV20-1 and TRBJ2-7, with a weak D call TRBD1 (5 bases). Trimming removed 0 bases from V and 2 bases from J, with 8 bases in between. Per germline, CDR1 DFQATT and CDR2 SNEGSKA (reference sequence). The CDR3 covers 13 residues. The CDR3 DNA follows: TGCAGTGCTAGAGATTTCAGGGCCTACGAGCAGTACTTC. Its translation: CSARDFRAYEQYF.

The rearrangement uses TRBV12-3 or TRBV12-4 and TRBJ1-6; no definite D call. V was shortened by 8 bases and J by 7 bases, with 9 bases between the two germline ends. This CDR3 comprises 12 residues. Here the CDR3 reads CASGGPNSPLHF. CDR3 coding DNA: TGTGCCAGCGGCGGGCCAAATTCACCCCTCCACTTT.

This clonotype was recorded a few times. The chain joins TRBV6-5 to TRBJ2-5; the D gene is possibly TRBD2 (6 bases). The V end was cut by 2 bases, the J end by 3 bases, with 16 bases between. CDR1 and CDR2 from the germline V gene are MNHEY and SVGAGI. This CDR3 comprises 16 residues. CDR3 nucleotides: TGTGCCAGCAGTTACGGGGCTAGCGTTATTAAAGAGACCCAGTACTTC. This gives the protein CASSYGASVIKETQYF.

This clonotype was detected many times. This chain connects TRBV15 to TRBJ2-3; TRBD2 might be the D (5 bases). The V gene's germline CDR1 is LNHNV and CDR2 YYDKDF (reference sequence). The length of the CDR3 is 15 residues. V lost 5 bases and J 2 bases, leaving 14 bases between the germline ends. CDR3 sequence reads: CATSSSSFPTDTQYF. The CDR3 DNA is TGTGCCACCAGCTCTAGCTCTTTTCCCACAGATACGCAGTATTTT.

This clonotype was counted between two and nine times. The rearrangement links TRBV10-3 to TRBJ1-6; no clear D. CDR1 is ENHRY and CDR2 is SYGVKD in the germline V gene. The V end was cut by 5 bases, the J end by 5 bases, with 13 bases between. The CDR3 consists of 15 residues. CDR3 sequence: CAISRHDLNNSPLHF. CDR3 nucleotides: TGTGCCATCAGTAGACATGACCTTAATAATTCACCCCTCCACTTT.

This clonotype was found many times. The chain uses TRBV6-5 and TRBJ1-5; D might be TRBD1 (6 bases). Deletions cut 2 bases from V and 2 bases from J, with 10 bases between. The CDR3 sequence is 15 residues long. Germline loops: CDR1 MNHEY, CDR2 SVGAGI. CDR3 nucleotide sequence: TGTGCCAGCAGTTACGGGGCAGGGGGCAATCAGCCCCAGCATTTT. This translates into CASSYGAGGNQPQHF.

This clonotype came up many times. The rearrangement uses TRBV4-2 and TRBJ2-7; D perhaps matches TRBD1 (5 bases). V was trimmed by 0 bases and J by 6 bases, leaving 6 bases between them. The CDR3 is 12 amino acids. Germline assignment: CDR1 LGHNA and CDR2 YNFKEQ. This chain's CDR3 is CASSQDQGEQYF. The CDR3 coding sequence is TGTGCCAGCAGCCAAGATCAGGGCGAGCAGTACTTC.

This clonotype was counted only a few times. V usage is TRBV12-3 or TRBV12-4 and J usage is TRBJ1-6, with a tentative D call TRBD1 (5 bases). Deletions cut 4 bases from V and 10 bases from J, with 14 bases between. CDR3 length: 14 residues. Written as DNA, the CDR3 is TGTGCCAGCAGTTCGAGTCAGGGCGGGTCACCCCTCCACTTT. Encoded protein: CASSSSQGGSPLHF.